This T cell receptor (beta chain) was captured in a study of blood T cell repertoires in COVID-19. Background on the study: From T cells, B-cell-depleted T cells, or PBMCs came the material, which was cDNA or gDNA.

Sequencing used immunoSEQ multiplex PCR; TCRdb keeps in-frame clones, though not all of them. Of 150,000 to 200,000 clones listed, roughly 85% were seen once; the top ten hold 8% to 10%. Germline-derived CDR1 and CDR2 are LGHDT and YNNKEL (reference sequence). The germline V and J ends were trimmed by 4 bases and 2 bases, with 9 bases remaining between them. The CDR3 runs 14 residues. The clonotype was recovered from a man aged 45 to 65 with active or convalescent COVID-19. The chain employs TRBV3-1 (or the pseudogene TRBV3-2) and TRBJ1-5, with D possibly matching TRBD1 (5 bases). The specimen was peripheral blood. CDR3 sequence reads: CASSRGRGNQPQHF. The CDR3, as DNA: TGTGCCAGCAGCCGGGGCCGCGGCAATCAGCCCCAGCATTTT.